This T cell receptor beta chain was identified during a study of T cell repertoires in cytomegalovirus infection. Whole-study context: A matching HLA type, together with CMV infection, was signaled by public TCR beta signatures. Overall study results and limits: Carriers of CMV and the relevant HLA type were discriminated by public TCR beta frequency.

Each CDR3 protein is one row after TCRdb ran MiXCR on the reads. The repertoire consists of around 530,000 distinct CDR3 sequences, with approximately 15% occurring once and the leading ten covering roughly a quarter. On this clonotype itself: Its matching antigen is unknown. At one boundary the junction diverges from the germline segment, which might be a read error.

The CDR3 runs 13 residues. CDR1 and CDR2 from the germline V gene are WSHSY and SAAADI. This receptor was identified in a human donor in good health (CMV status not recorded). Some clones in this sample may be carry-over from other donors' samples. J is TRBJ1-1 and V is TRBV10-2, with D perhaps TRBD1 (6 bases). The sequencing sample was made of CD8+ T cells from PBMCs. The CDR3 loop reads CASNEGEGTEAFF. The CDR3 bases are TGCGCCAGCAATGAGGGGGAGGGCACTGAAGCTTTCTTT.